The rows below give T cell receptor beta chains drawn from one sample of a study of a mutant IDH1 vaccine in newly diagnosed glioma. These receptors are not linked to any known antigen. Only in-frame clones appear in the TCRdb table, and some are missing; sequencing was by immunoSEQ multiplex PCR. The data contain under 45,000 clones, 81% of them seen just once; the ten biggest clones take up 9.5% to 13%. The sample in question was PBMCs, obtained from a glioma patient whose treatment included an IDH1 peptide vaccine. These receptor sequences come from a middle-aged man with glioma. The CDR3 runs from the conserved cysteine through the conserved F or W. A D gene is named only where the DNA matches it firmly. Part of the rows lack a size; the others show once, few, many or a class for expanded clones.

d_call j_call v_call clone_size cdr3_aa cdr3_nt
NA TRBJ1-6 TRBV30 NA CAWSTGLFNSPLHF TGTGCCTGGAGTACAGGGCTTTTTAATTCACCCCTCCACTTT
TRBD2 TRBJ2-3 TRBV27 NA CASSLGGRAPDTQYF TGTGCCAGCAGTTTAGGAGGGAGGGCGCCAGATACGCAGTATTTT
NA TRBJ2-1 TRBV19 NA CASSEPPYYNEQFF TGTGCCAGTAGTGAGCCTCCCTACTACAATGAGCAGTTCTTC
NA TRBJ2-7 TRBV7-6 NA CASSLGGEAFYEQYF TGTGCCAGCAGCTTAGGGGGAGAAGCCTTCTACGAGCAGTACTTC
NA TRBJ1-2 TRBV18 NA CASSPREQAFGGYTF TGTGCCAGCTCACCTAGGGAACAGGCCTTTGGGGGCTACACCTTC
NA TRBJ1-6 TRBV5-1 NA CASSPGTFLTSYNSPLHF TGCGCCAGCAGCCCCGGGACCTTCTTGACGTCCTATAATTCACCCCTCCACTTT
NA TRBJ1-2 TRBV5-4 NA CASSLGQGANYGYTF TGTGCCAGCAGCTTGGGGCAAGGGGCTAACTATGGCTACACCTTC
NA TRBJ2-1 TRBV19 NA CASSRGTYNEQFF TGTGCCAGTTCTAGGGGGACCTACAATGAGCAGTTCTTC
NA TRBJ1-1 TRBV27 few CAREDPEAFF TGTGCCAGGGAGGATCCTGAAGCTTTCTTT
NA TRBJ2-1 TRBV27 NA CASSLVAQLIGYNEQFF TGTGCCAGCAGTTTAGTGGCACAGCTCATTGGATACAATGAGCAGTTCTTC
NA TRBJ1-4 TRBV10-3 NA CATASGAREKLFF TGTGCCACCGCCTCAGGGGCGAGAGAAAAACTGTTTTTT
TRBD2 TRBJ2-7 TRBV5-6 NA CASSGGLAGPLEQYF TGTGCCAGCAGCGGGGGACTAGCGGGGCCCCTGGAGCAGTACTTC
NA TRBJ1-6 TRBV6-6 few CASSYAGLVHF TGTGCCAGCAGTTACGCGGGGCTGGTCCACTTT
TRBD2 TRBJ2-5 TRBV5-1 NA CASSLEAGGQETQYF TGCGCCAGCAGCTTAGAAGCGGGGGGACAGGAGACCCAGTACTTC
NA TRBJ1-4 TRBV2 NA CASSFGGNNEKLFF TGTGCCAGCAGTTTTGGGGGGAACAATGAAAAACTGTTTTTT
NA TRBJ2-1 TRBV6-5 few CASGGPDSYNEQFF TGTGCCAGCGGAGGACCGGACTCCTACAATGAGCAGTTCTTC
NA TRBJ2-1 TRBV7-7 NA CASSLGLNNEQFF TGTGCCAGCAGCTTAGGCTTAAACAATGAGCAGTTCTTC
TRBD1 TRBJ1-1 TRBV6-4 NA CASSVTGGFRGSAFF TGTGCCAGCAGTGTTACAGGGGGCTTTCGGGGTAGTGCTTTCTTT
NA TRBJ1-1 TRBV7-2 NA CASSLGYNTEAFF TGTGCCAGCAGCTTAGGGTACAACACTGAAGCTTTCTTT
NA TRBJ2-5 TRBV6-5 NA CASSPVEGLEQYF TGTGCCAGCAGTCCCGTCGAGGGATTGGAGCAGTACTTC
NA TRBJ2-3 TRBV7-9 NA CASSSGSSTDTQYF TGTGCCAGCAGCTCTGGGAGTAGCACAGATACGCAGTATTTT
NA TRBJ2-5 TRBV5-1 NA CASSLIGGAQETQYF TGCGCCAGCAGCTTGATAGGCGGGGCCCAAGAGACCCAGTACTTC
NA TRBJ2-7 TRBV5-1 NA CASSLTTNPLYEQYF TGCGCCAGCAGCTTGACCACAAATCCGCTATACGAGCAGTACTTC
NA TRBJ1-1 TRBV29-1 few CSVRENTEAFF TGCAGCGTTCGGGAGAACACTGAAGCTTTCTTT
TRBD2 TRBJ2-3 TRBV6-4 NA CASSAGLAGGPDTQYF TGTGCCAGCAGCGCCGGACTAGCGGGAGGGCCAGATACGCAGTATTTT
NA TRBJ2-2 TRBV19 NA CASSIPGTGELFF TGTGCCAGTAGTATCCCTGGAACCGGGGAGCTGTTTTTT
TRBD2 TRBJ2-6 TRBV29-1 NA CSVEIAGPLSGANVLTF TGCAGCGTTGAGATAGCGGGCCCCCTCTCTGGGGCCAACGTCCTGACTTTC
NA TRBJ1-1 TRBV30 NA CAWSGQSEAFF TGTGCCTGGAGTGGTCAATCTGAAGCTTTCTTT
NA TRBJ2-1 TRBV9 NA CASSVGHPSAYNEQFF TGTGCCAGCAGCGTCGGACACCCCAGCGCCTACAATGAGCAGTTCTTC
TRBD1 TRBJ2-3 TRBV6-5 NA CASSYRDRAPDTQYF TGTGCCAGCAGTTACCGGGACAGGGCGCCAGATACGCAGTATTTT
TRBD1 TRBJ1-6 TRBV11-1 NA CASSARDSYNSPLHF TGTGCCAGCAGCGCCCGGGACAGCTATAATTCACCCCTCCACTTT
TRBD2 TRBJ2-2 TRBV7-2 few CASSISTTSWGGELFF TGTGCCAGCAGCATCTCCACGACTAGCTGGGGCGGGGAGCTGTTTTTT
NA TRBJ2-6 TRBV7-2 NA CASSLAQGVPGANVLTF TGTGCCAGCAGCTTAGCGCAGGGAGTCCCTGGGGCCAACGTCCTGACTTTC
TRBD2 TRBJ2-3 TRBV5-1 NA CASKLLAGESTDTQYF TGCGCCAGCAAGTTACTAGCGGGAGAATCCACAGATACGCAGTATTTT
NA TRBJ1-2 TRBV6-1 NA CASSEAYIGYTF TGTGCCAGCAGTGAAGCCTACATTGGCTACACCTTC
NA TRBJ2-1 TRBV30 NA CAWSVPREGYNEQFF TGTGCCTGGAGTGTACCCAGGGAAGGGTACAATGAGCAGTTCTTC
NA TRBJ2-7 TRBV19 NA CASTQGGGEQYF TGTGCCAGTACCCAAGGAGGGGGCGAGCAGTACTTC
TRBD1 TRBJ2-3 TRBV29-1 NA CSARGTGVDTQYF TGCAGCGCCCGAGGGACAGGGGTAGATACGCAGTATTTT
NA TRBJ1-1 TRBV18 NA CASSPPSGRGEAFF TGTGCCAGCTCACCACCGTCAGGGAGAGGTGAAGCTTTCTTT
TRBD2 TRBJ2-3 TRBV2 NA CASSPVASGRTDTQYF TGTGCCAGCAGTCCCGTAGCTAGCGGGAGAACAGATACGCAGTATTTT
NA TRBJ2-7 TRBV4-3 NA CASSQSTGIYEQYF TGCGCCAGCAGCCAATCGACAGGAATCTACGAGCAGTACTTC
TRBD2 TRBJ2-2 TRBV19 NA CASSIGPSGRGGELFF TGTGCCAGTAGTATCGGGCCTAGCGGGAGAGGTGGGGAGCTGTTTTTT
NA TRBJ2-2 TRBV7-8 NA CASSLTGELFF TGTGCCAGCAGCTTGACCGGGGAGCTGTTTTTT
NA TRBJ1-5 TRBV7-2 NA CASSLRQMDQPQHF TGTGCCAGCAGCTTACGACAGATGGATCAGCCCCAGCATTTT
NA TRBJ1-5 TRBV18 NA CASSPNSGAGNQPQHF TGTGCCAGCTCACCCAATTCGGGGGCGGGCAATCAGCCCCAGCATTTT
TRBD2 TRBJ2-1 TRBV28 NA CASIWTSGKGLVF TGTGCCAGCATCTGGACTAGCGGGAAAGGTTTGGTCTTC
TRBD1 TRBJ2-7 TRBV28 NA CASSPRSDRGYEQYF TGTGCCAGCAGTCCACGGTCTGACAGGGGCTACGAGCAGTACTTC
TRBD2 TRBJ2-3 TRBV5-1 NA CASSLGTSVDTQYF TGCGCCAGCAGCTTGGGGACTAGCGTAGATACGCAGTATTTT
NA TRBJ2-1 TRBV11-2 NA CAARGAGEQFF TGTGCCGCCAGGGGGGCCGGTGAGCAGTTCTTC
NA TRBJ2-6 TRBV5-4 NA CASSARVRTFSGANVLTF TGTGCCAGCAGCGCGAGGGTCCGAACATTCTCTGGGGCCAACGTCCTGACTTTC
NA TRBJ1-1 TRBV5-1 NA CASSAHRADTEAFF TGCGCCAGCAGCGCCCACAGGGCGGACACTGAAGCTTTCTTT
NA TRBJ1-1 TRBV19 NA CASSIDKDTEAFF TGTGCCAGTAGTATAGATAAGGACACTGAAGCTTTCTTT
NA TRBJ1-1 TRBV18 NA CASLQASNTEAFF TGTGCCAGCCTACAGGCTTCGAACACTGAAGCTTTCTTT
TRBD1 TRBJ2-2 TRBV7-3 NA CASSLGTGGPNTGELFF TGTGCCAGCAGCTTAGGGACAGGGGGTCCGAACACCGGGGAGCTGTTTTTT
NA TRBJ2-3 TRBV2 NA CAGSTDRTQYF TGTGCCGGTTCTACTGATCGTACGCAGTATTTT